The 11 T cell receptor beta chains below come from one sample, sequenced in a study of early T cells in non-severe SARS-CoV-2 infection. MiXCR, run by TCRdb on the 5' RACE reads, gives a single entry per CDR3 protein. The repertoire holds 55,000 to 70,000 distinct CDR3 sequences, 9.5% to 15% seen once, with about 1.7% in the top ten. The sequencing input was whole blood. The receptors were gathered from an adult who was a healthcare worker with PCR-confirmed SARS-CoV-2 infection or an uninfected control (not recorded which).

The chain employs TRBV24-1 and TRBJ2-2; 10 bases match TRBD1. J lost 3 bases, V lost 5 bases, and 2 bases had no gene match. This CDR3 comprises 15 residues. The germline V gene has CDR1 KGHDR and CDR2 SFDVKD. The CDR3 loop is CATSGQGADTGELFF. The CDR3 DNA follows: TGTGCCACCAGTGGACAGGGGGCGGACACCGGGGAGCTGTTTTTT.

Many counts were recorded for this clonotype. The V gene is TRBV5-6, the J gene TRBJ2-3, with 9 bases that match TRBD2. This CDR3 is 15 amino acids long. The V segment lost 1 base and the J segment 1 base; nucleotides outside the gene matches: 1. The germline V gene encodes CDR1 SGHDT and CDR2 YYEEEE. The CDR3 coding sequence is TGTGCCAGCAGCTTGATAGCGGGGGGCACAGATACGCAGTATTTT. Its protein product is CASSLIAGGTDTQYF.

This clonotype was observed a handful of times. The CDR3: CASSSHRGGRWNEQFF. DNA of the CDR3: TGTGCCAGCAGCTCCCACAGGGGCGGGCGTTGGAATGAGCAGTTCTTC. The gene calls are TRBV11-1 and TRBJ2-1; TRBD1 agrees at 7 bases. With V trimmed by 4 bases and J by 7 bases, 13 bases remained unmatched. The CDR3 spans 16 residues. CDR1 SGHAT and CDR2 FQDESV come from the germline V gene (reference sequence).

V usage is TRBV18 and J usage is TRBJ1-1, with D hard to call. The V gene's germline CDR1 is KGHSH and CDR2 LQKENI. The CDR3 extends over 16 amino acids. V lost 1 base and J lost 1, with 13 bases in between. The CDR3 DNA is TGTGCCAGCTCACCACGGAAAGGGTGGGAGAACACTGAAGCTTTCTTT. This codes for CASSPRKGWENTEAFF.

This clonotype was counted ten times or more. The gene calls are TRBV7-2 and TRBJ1-5, with no clear D. The length of the CDR3 is 13 residues. Deletions cut 1 base from V and 7 bases from J, with 8 bases between. Germline loops: CDR1 SGHTA, CDR2 FQGNSA. CDR3 nucleotide sequence: TGTGCCAGCAGCTTAGTTTCCCCCCAGCCCCAGCATTTT. Protein product: CASSLVSPQPQHF. Variable domain in full (rest from reference TRBV7-2 and TRBJ1-5): GAGVSQSPSNKVTEKGKDVELRCDPISGHTALYWYRQSLGQGLEFLIYFQGNSAPDKSGLPSDRFSAERTGGSVSTLTIQRTQQEDSAVYLCASSLVSPQPQHFGDGTRLSIL.

This clonotype was seen ten or more times. J is TRBJ2-3 and V is TRBV6-5; 9 nucleotides agree with TRBD1. Germline assignment: CDR1 MNHEY and CDR2 SVGAGI. Trimming took 0 bases from V and 4 from J; bases not matched to a gene: 5. This CDR3 contains 16 residues. CDR3 sequence (DNA): TGTGCCAGCAGTTACTCCCCGGGACAGGGTTCAGATACGCAGTATTTT. Protein: CASSYSPGQGSDTQYF.

This clonotype was recorded many times. The V gene is TRBV9, the J gene TRBJ2-7, with D maybe TRBD1 (5 bases). The V gene lost 2 bases and the J gene lost 2 bases, with 11 bases spanning the gap. The CDR3 extends over 14 amino acids. CDR1 is SGDLS, CDR2 YYNGEE, per germline. CDR3 sequence (DNA): TGTGCCAGCAGCGTGACAGCAGCCCCCTACGAGCAGTACTTC. This gives the protein CASSVTAAPYEQYF.

This clonotype turned up a few times. This chain links TRBV2 with TRBJ1-1; TRBD1 matches 8 bases. The CDR3 has 13 residues. Germline trimming cut 6 bases from V and 4 bases from J; bases unmatched to any gene: 4. Germline assignment: CDR1 SNHLY and CDR2 FYNNEI. The chain's CDR3 is CASRQQGGTEAFF. CDR3 coding DNA: TGTGCCAGCAGACAACAGGGGGGCACTGAAGCTTTCTTT. The variable domain in full, completed from reference TRBV2 and TRBJ1-1, reads EPEVTQTPSHQVTQMGQEVILRCVPISNHLYFYWYRQILGQKVEFLVSFYNNEISEKSEIFDDQFSVERPDGSNFTLKIRSTKLEDSAMYFCASRQQGGTEAFFGQGTRLTVV.

This clonotype was counted a single time. This rearrangement joins TRBV20-1 to TRBJ1-6; no clear D. This CDR3 contains 12 residues. Trimming pared 5 bases from V and 11 bases from J, leaving 13 bases between. Germline loops: CDR1 DFQATT, CDR2 SNEGSKA (reference sequence). CDR3 sequence: CSALARNPPLHF. The CDR3 nucleotides are TGCAGTGCTCTCGCGCGGAATCCACCCCTCCACTTT.

The chain joins TRBV6-5 to TRBJ2-1; 15 bases fit TRBD2. Germline-derived CDR1 and CDR2 are MNHEY and SVGAGI. CDR3 length: 18 amino acids. V lost 6 bases and J lost 5; bases outside the gene matches: 11. CDR3 DNA sequence: TGTGCCAGCAGGCCGAGGACTAGCGGGGGGGCATTAAACAATGAGCAGTTCTTC. Translated: CASRPRTSGGALNNEQFF.

This clonotype was seen only a few times. This chain joins TRBV18 and TRBJ1-4; D is undetermined. V was clipped by 6 bases and J by 0 bases, with 5 bases between them. The V gene's germline CDR1 is KGHSH and CDR2 LQKENI. The CDR3 loop spans 13 amino acids. For the CDR3, the DNA is TGTGCCAGCTCGAGTGCAACTAATGAAAAACTGTTTTTT. Protein product: CASSSATNEKLFF.